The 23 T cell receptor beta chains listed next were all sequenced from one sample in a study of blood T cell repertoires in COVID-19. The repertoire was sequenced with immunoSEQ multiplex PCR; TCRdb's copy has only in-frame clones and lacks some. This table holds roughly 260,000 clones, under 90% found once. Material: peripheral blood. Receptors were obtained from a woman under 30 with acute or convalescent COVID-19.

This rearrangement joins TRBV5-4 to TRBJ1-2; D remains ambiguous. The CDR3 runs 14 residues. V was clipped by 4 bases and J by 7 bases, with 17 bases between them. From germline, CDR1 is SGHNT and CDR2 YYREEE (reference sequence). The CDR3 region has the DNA TGTGCCAGCAGCCTACTCAAGGAGGCGGGTGGCTACACCTTC. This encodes CASSLLKEAGGYTF.

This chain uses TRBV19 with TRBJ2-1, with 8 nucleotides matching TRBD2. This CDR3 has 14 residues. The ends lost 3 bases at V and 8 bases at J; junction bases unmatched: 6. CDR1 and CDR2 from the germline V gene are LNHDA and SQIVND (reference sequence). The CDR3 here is CASSIYFSGDEQFF. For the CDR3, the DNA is TGTGCCAGTAGTATTTACTTTAGCGGGGATGAGCAGTTCTTC.

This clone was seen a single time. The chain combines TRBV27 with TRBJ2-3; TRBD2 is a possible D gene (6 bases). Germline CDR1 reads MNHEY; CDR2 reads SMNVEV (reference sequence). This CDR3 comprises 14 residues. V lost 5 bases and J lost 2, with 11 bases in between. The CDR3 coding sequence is TGTGCCAGCAGTCCATGGACTATCACAGATACGCAGTATTTT. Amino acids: CASSPWTITDTQYF.

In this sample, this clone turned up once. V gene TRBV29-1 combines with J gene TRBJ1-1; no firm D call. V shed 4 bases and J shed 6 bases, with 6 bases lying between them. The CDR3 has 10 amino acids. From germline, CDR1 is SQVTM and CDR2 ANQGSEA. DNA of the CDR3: TGCAGCGTTGCCCGGTCTGAAGCTTTCTTT. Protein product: CSVARSEAFF.

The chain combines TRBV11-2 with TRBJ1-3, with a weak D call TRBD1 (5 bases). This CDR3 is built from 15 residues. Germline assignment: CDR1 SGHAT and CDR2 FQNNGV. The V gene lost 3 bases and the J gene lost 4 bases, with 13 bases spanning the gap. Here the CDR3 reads CASSLRQGGGNTIYF. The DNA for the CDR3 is TGTGCCAGCAGCTTGAGGCAGGGAGGAGGAAACACCATATATTTT.

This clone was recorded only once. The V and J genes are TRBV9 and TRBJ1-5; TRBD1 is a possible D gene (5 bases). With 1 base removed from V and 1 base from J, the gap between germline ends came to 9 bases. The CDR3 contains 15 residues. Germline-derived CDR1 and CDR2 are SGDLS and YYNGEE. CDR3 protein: CASSVSGKSNQPQHF. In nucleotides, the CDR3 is TGTGCCAGCAGCGTATCAGGGAAGAGCAATCAGCCCCAGCATTTT.

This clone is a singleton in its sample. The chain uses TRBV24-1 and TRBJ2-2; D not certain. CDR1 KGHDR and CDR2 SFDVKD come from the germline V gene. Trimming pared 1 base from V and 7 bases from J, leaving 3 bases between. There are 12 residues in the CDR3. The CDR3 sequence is CATSDFSGELFF. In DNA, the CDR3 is TGTGCCACCAGTGATTTCAGCGGGGAGCTGTTTTTT.

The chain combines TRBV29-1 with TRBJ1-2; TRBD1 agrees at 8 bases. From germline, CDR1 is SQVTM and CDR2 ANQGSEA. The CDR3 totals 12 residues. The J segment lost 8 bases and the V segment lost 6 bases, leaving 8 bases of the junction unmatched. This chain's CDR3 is CSVERTGRGYTF. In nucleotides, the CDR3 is TGCAGCGTCGAGAGGACAGGGCGGGGCTACACCTTC. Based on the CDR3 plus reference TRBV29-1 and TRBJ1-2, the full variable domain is SAVISQKPSRDICQRGTSLTIQCQVDSQVTMMFWYRQQPGQSLTLIATANQGSEATYESGFVIDKFPISRPNLTFSTLTVSNMSPEDSSIYLCSVERTGRGYTFGSGTRLTVV.

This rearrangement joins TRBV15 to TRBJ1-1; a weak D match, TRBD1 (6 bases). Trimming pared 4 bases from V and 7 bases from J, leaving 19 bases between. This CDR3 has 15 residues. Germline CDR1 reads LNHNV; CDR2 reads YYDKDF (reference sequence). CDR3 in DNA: TGTGCCACCAGCACTCATCAAGGGGGAATTGGTGAAGCTTTCTTT. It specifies CATSTHQGGIGEAFF.

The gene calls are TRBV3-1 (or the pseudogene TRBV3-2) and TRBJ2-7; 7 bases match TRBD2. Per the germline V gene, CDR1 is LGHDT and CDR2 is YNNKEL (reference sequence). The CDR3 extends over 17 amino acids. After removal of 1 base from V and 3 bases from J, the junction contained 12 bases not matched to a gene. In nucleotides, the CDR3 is TGTGCCAGCAGCCAAGCGAATGATAGCGGGTCGATCTACGAGCAGTACTTC. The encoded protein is CASSQANDSGSIYEQYF.

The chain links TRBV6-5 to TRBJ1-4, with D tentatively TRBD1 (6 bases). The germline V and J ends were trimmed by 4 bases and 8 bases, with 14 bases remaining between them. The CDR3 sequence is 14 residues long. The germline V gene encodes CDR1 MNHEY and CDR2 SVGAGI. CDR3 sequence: CASSWAGDREKLFF. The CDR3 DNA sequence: TGTGCCAGCAGTTGGGCAGGGGATCGAGAAAAACTGTTTTTT.

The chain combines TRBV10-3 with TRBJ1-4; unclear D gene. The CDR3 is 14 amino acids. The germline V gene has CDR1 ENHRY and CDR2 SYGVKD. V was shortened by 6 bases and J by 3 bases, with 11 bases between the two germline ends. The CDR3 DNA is TGTGCCATCAGCGACCCAGAGGCTAATGAAAAACTGTTTTTT. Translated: CAISDPEANEKLFF.

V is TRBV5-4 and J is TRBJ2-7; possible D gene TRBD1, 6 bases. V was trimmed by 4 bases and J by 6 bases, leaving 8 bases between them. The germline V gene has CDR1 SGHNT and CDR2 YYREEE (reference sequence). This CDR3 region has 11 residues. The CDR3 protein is CASSQGLEQYF. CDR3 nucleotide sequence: TGTGCCAGCAGCCAGGGGCTCGAGCAGTACTTC.

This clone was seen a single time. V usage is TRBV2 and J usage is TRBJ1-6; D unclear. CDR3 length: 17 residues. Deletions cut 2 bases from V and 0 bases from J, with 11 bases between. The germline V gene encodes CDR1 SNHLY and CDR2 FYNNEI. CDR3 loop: CASSESQASSYNSPLHF. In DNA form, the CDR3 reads TGTGCCAGCAGTGAAAGTCAGGCGAGCTCCTATAATTCACCCCTCCACTTT.

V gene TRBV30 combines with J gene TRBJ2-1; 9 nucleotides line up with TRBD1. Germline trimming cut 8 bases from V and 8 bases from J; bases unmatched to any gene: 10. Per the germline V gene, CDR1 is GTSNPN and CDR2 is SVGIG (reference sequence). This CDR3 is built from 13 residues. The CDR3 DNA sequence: TGTGCCAGCCACAGGGGGCTTTTCGATGAGCAGTTCTTC. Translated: CASHRGLFDEQFF.

The CDR3 is CASSQRKTGTGANYGYTF. The DNA of the CDR3 is TGCGCCAGCAGCCAACGAAAAACCGGGACAGGGGCTAACTATGGCTACACCTTC. The rearrangement links TRBV4-3 to TRBJ1-2, with 10 bases matching TRBD1. CDR3 length equals 18 residues. Trimming removed 2 bases from V and 0 bases from J; junction bases left unmatched: 9. Germline loops: CDR1 LGHNA, CDR2 YSLEER.

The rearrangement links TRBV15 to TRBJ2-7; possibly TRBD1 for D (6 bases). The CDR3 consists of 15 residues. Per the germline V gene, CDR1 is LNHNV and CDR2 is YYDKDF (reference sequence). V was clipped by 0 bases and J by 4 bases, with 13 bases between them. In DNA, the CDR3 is TGTGCCACCAGCAGAGATCCCGACAGGCGGTACGAGCAGTACTTC. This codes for CATSRDPDRRYEQYF. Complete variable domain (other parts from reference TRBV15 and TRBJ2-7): DAMVIQNPRYQVTQFGKPVTLSCSQTLNHNVMYWYQQKSSQAPKLLFHYYDKDFNNEADTPDNFQSRRPNTSFCFLDIRSPGLGDTAMYLCATSRDPDRRYEQYFGPGTRLTVT.

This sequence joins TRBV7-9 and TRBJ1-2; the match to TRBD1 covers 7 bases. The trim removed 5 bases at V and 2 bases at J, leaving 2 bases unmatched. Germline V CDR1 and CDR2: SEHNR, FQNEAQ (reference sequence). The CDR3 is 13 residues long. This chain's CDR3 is CASSTGQNYGYTF. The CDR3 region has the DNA TGTGCCAGCAGCACGGGACAGAACTATGGCTACACCTTC.

The CDR3 DNA reads as TGTGCCATCAAGGTTAAGGGGACAGGGGGCTGGAACACTGAAGCTTTCTTT. Translated: CAIKVKGTGGWNTEAFF. V is TRBV10-3 and J is TRBJ1-1; TRBD1 agrees at 12 bases. The ends lost 7 bases at V and 1 base at J; junction bases unmatched: 10. The CDR3 is 17 amino acids. The germline CDR1 and CDR2 sequences are ENHRY and SYGVKD.

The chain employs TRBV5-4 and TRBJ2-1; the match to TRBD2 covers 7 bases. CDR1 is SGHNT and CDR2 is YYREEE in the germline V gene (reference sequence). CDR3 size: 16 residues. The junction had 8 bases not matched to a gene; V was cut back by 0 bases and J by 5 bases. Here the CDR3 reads CASSLVVGGPNNEQFF. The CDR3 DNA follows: TGTGCCAGCAGCTTGGTGGTGGGAGGGCCAAACAATGAGCAGTTCTTC.

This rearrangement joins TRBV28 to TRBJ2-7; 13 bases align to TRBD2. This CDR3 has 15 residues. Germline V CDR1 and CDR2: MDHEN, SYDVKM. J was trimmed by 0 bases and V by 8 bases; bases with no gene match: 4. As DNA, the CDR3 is TGTGCCAGCGAAACTAGCGGGAGGGGCTCCTACGAGCAGTACTTC. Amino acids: CASETSGRGSYEQYF.

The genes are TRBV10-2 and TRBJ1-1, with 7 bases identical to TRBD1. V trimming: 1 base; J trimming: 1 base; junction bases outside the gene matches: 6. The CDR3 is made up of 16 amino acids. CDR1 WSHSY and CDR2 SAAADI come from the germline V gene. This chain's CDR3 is CASSEFQGVSNTEAFF. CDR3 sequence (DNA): TGCGCCAGCAGTGAGTTCCAGGGGGTTTCGAACACTGAAGCTTTCTTT.

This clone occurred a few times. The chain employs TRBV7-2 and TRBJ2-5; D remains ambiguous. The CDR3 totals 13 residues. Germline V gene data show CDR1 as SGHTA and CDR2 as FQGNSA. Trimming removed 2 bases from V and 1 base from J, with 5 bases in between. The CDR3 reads CASSLPSQETQYF. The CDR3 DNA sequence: TGTGCCAGCAGCTTACCCAGCCAAGAGACCCAGTACTTC.